The 19 T cell receptor beta chains given below trace back to one sample, sequenced in a study of blood T cells in healthy people across ages. The use of a sample-barcoded 5' primer and a J-beta primer mix characterized a second PCR of roughly 6 to 11 cycles. TCRdb reanalysed the 5' RACE reads using MiXCR and keeps one entry per CDR3 protein. The table records 850,000 to 950,000 distinct CDR3 sequences, more than 25% of them present only once. The specimen sequenced was blood. All receptors derive from a woman aged 80 or older in good health.

The chain recombines TRBV24-1 with TRBJ2-5; 12 positions match TRBD1. Gene TRBJ2-7 matches the end of the DNA better, so the J call may be wrong. The CDR3 spans 16 residues. CDR1 KGHDR and CDR2 SFDVKD come from the germline V gene. CDR3 loop: CATSDGDRGLMAEQYF. The CDR3 region has the DNA TGTGCCACCAGTGATGGGGACAGGGGGCTGATGGCCGAGCAGTACTTC.

A note on this clonotype: This may be a read error: a much more frequent sequence differs by one nucleotide. The gene calls are TRBV6-2 or TRBV6-3 and TRBJ2-1, with D possibly matching TRBD2 (6 bases). The CDR3 covers 12 residues. CDR1 is MNHEY and CDR2 is SVGEGT in the germline V gene. V was clipped by 2 bases and J by 10 bases, with 9 bases between them. CDR3 region: CASSYVDYEQFF. The CDR3 coding sequence is TGTGCCAGCAGTTACGTGGACTACGAGCAGTTCTTC.

This clonotype appeared many times. The V and J genes are TRBV7-2 and TRBJ1-2, with D hard to call. This CDR3 comprises 14 residues. Germline CDR1 is SGHTA and CDR2 is FQGNSA. V lost 2 bases, J lost 2 bases, and 9 bases lay in between. The CDR3 protein is CASSLRQQNYGYTF. As DNA, the CDR3 is TGTGCCAGCAGCTTACGGCAACAAAACTATGGCTACACCTTC.

As concerns this clonotype: At one of its ends the junction is not consistent with the germline gene, which may arise from a read error. V and J are TRBV6-5 and TRBJ2-2, with TRBD1 matching over 7 bases. The CDR3 has 15 residues. Germline loops: CDR1 MNHEY, CDR2 SVGAGI. The CDR3 here is CASSRQGSNTGEPFF. In DNA form, the CDR3 reads TGTGCCAGCAGTAGACAGGGTTCGAACACCGGGGAGCCGTTTTTT.

About this clonotype: Just one base apart from a much larger clone, this may be a read error. V and J are TRBV4-3 and TRBJ1-4, with unresolved D. Germline loops: CDR1 LGHNA, CDR2 YSLEER. The CDR3 has 14 amino acids. The CDR3 nucleotides are TGCGCCGGCAGCCAAGAAAGTCAGCCAGGAGGACTGTTTTTT. This encodes CAGSQESQPGGLFF.

The chain joins TRBV7-9 to TRBJ1-1; a weak D match, TRBD1 (5 bases). This CDR3 spans 13 amino acids. Germline V lookup: CDR1 SEHNR, CDR2 FQNEAQ (reference sequence). Trimming stripped 4 bases from V and 3 bases from J, with 9 bases between. This chain's CDR3 is CASSSPGDTEAFF. The CDR3, as DNA: TGTGCCAGCAGCTCGCCGGGGGACACTGAAGCTTTCTTT. The whole variable domain, remainder taken from reference TRBV7-9 and TRBJ1-1, is DTGVSQNPRHKITKRGQNVTFRCDPISEHNRLYWYRQTLGQGPEFLTYFQNEAQLEKSRLLSDRFSAERPKGSFSTLEIQRTEQGDSAMYLCASSSPGDTEAFFGQGTRLTVV.

This clonotype was counted many times. The chain recombines TRBV28 with TRBJ2-7; D is tentatively TRBD1 or TRBD2 (6 bases each). The CDR3 extends over 15 amino acids. The germline V and J ends were trimmed by 2 bases and 1 base, with 12 bases remaining between them. CDR1 MDHEN and CDR2 SYDVKM come from the germline V gene. CDR3 nucleotide sequence: TGTGCCAGCAGTTTACAGAGGGGGGCGTCCTACGAGCAGTACTTC. Protein: CASSLQRGASYEQYF. Complete variable domain (other parts from reference TRBV28 and TRBJ2-7): DVKVTQSSRYLVKRTGEKVFLECVQDMDHENMFWYRQDPGLGLRLIYFSYDVKMKEKGDIPEGYSVSREKKERFSLILESASTNQTSMYLCASSLQRGASYEQYFGPGTRLTVT.

This clonotype was observed many times. A read error may explain this, as a much larger clone is one base away. This chain links TRBV18 with TRBJ2-5; 9 bases line up with TRBD1. The V gene's germline CDR1 is KGHSH and CDR2 LQKENI. This CDR3 is built from 15 residues. Trimming at V came to 3 bases and at J to 11 bases, leaving 13 bases not matched to a gene. CDR3 nucleotide sequence: TGTGCCAGCTCACCCGGACAGGGGTTAGAGGTTGAGCAGTACTTC. It specifies CASSPGQGLEVEQYF.

This clonotype was seen more than once but under ten times. The chain employs TRBV2 and TRBJ2-7, with 15 bases matching TRBD2. Trimming took 7 bases from V and 6 from J; bases not matched to a gene: 10. The CDR3 is 16 amino acids. Germline assignment: CDR1 SNHLY and CDR2 FYNNEI. The CDR3 DNA sequence: TGTGCCAGCACTCCGAAGGGGACTAGCGGGGGGTTCGAGCAGTACTTC. It encodes CASTPKGTSGGFEQYF.

There are a few counts of this clonotype. The gene calls are TRBV5-1 and TRBJ2-3; 9 bases match TRBD2. The CDR3 is 16 residues long. Per the germline V gene, CDR1 is SGHRS and CDR2 is YFSETQ. After removal of 7 bases from V and 1 base from J, the junction contained 10 bases not matched to a gene. CDR3 region: CASGQGSGSGTDTQYF. The CDR3 coding sequence is TGCGCCAGCGGCCAAGGTAGCGGGAGCGGCACAGATACGCAGTATTTT.

The sample holds many counts of this clonotype. The chain joins TRBV27 to TRBJ2-3, with 8 bases identical to TRBD2. The CDR3 sequence is 15 residues long. In germline, CDR1 is MNHEY, CDR2 SMNVEV (reference sequence). With 10 bases clipped from V and 5 bases from J, the junction kept 14 bases outside the gene matches. The CDR3 DNA sequence: TGTGCCAACCCCCCATCACGGGGGGGAAAAGATACGCAGTATTTT. Protein product: CANPPSRGGKDTQYF.

This clonotype was counted at least ten times. In nucleotides, the CDR3 is TGTGCCACCAGTGATCCTAGGACAGTAACAGATACGCAGTATTTT. Translating it yields CATSDPRTVTDTQYF. The gene calls are TRBV24-1 and TRBJ2-3; D may be TRBD1 (6 bases). Deletions cut 3 bases from V and 3 bases from J, with 12 bases between. The V gene's germline CDR1 is KGHDR and CDR2 SFDVKD. This CDR3 comprises 15 residues.

Points on this clonotype: A much larger clonotype is one base distant, so this may be a read error. The V and J genes are TRBV10-2 and TRBJ2-5; 11 bases agree with TRBD2. This CDR3 contains 15 residues. From germline, CDR1 is WSHSY and CDR2 SAAADI. J was trimmed by 11 bases and V by 2 bases; bases with no gene match: 10. The CDR3 region has the DNA TGCGCCAGCAGTGAGCTAGCGGGGGGTTACAATGAGCAGTACTTC. The encoded protein is CASSELAGGYNEQYF.

This clonotype turned up a few times. A single base separates this from a much larger clone, so it may be a read error. The rearrangement links TRBV15 to TRBJ2-7; TRBD1 matches at 9 bases. The V gene's germline CDR1 is LNHNV and CDR2 YYDKDF (reference sequence). The CDR3 has 15 amino acids. With 0 bases clipped from V and 7 bases from J, the junction kept 7 bases outside the gene matches. The CDR3 sequence is CATSRDGDRVGEQYF. The CDR3, as DNA: TGTGCCACCAGCAGAGATGGGGACAGGGTGGGTGAGCAGTACTTC.

This clonotype was observed many times. J is TRBJ2-7 and V is TRBV7-2; a weak D match, TRBD2 (5 bases). Germline V gene sequence: CDR1 SGHTA, CDR2 FQGNSA. This CDR3 has 14 amino acids. Trimming removed 5 bases at V and 0 bases at J, with 11 bases between. The CDR3: CASSTGVFSYEQYF. The CDR3 region has the DNA TGTGCCAGCAGCACCGGGGTTTTCTCCTACGAGCAGTACTTC.

Of note for this clonotype: A much larger clone is a single base away; this may be a read error. V is TRBV9 and J is TRBJ2-1; 8 bases map to TRBD2. The J segment lost 6 bases and the V segment lost 5 bases, leaving 10 bases of the junction unmatched. In germline, CDR1 is SGDLS, CDR2 YYNGEE. The CDR3 consists of 15 residues. The DNA of the CDR3 is TGTGCCAGCAGGATTCGGACTAGCTGGGTCAATGAGCAGTTCTTC. It encodes CASRIRTSWVNEQFF.

This clonotype has a handful of counts. This rearrangement joins TRBV6-5 to TRBJ1-6, with D maybe TRBD1 (5 bases). Looked up from germline, CDR1 is MNHEY and CDR2 is SVGAGI. The CDR3 totals 15 residues. V lost 7 bases, J lost 6 bases, and 16 bases lay in between. CDR3 loop: CASTLDNWANSPLHF. In DNA, the CDR3 is TGTGCCAGCACTTTGGACAACTGGGCTAATTCACCCCTCCACTTT.

As regards this clonotype: A much larger clonotype is one base distant, so this may be a read error. The rearrangement links TRBV10-3 to TRBJ1-2; D is perhaps TRBD1 (6 bases). This CDR3 has 14 residues. The germline CDR1 and CDR2 sequences are ENHRY and SYGVKD. The germline V and J ends were trimmed by 6 bases and 4 bases, with 15 bases remaining between them. CDR3 amino acids: CAIRGTGTSYGYTF. The CDR3 DNA reads TGTGCCATCAGGGGAACAGGGACCAGCTATGGCTACACCTTC.

This clonotype has a count of ten or more. V and J are TRBV6-1 and TRBJ2-1; no firm D call. V was trimmed by 2 bases and J by 4 bases, leaving 12 bases between them. CDR1 is MNHNS and CDR2 is SASEGT in the germline V gene. This CDR3 spans 15 amino acids. The CDR3 region has the DNA TGTGCCAGCAGTGAATTGATACTGGGGTACAATGAGCAGTTCTTC. As protein: CASSELILGYNEQFF.